This entry lists 20 T cell receptor beta chains sequenced from one sample in a study of blood T cell repertoires in COVID-19. The assay was immunoSEQ multiplex PCR, and TCRdb's table has in-frame clones only and misses some. The data contain 12,000 to 15,000 clones, less than 85% of them singletons. The specimen sequenced was peripheral blood. Source of these receptors: a man aged 35-49 years with active or convalescent COVID-19.

CDR3 amino acids: CASSQTQGLDYGYTF. CDR3 nucleotide sequence: TGTGCCAGCAGCCAAACACAGGGTTTGGACTATGGCTACACCTTC. This chain connects TRBV3-1 (or the pseudogene TRBV3-2) to TRBJ1-2; maybe TRBD1 (6 bases). Per germline, CDR1 LGHDT and CDR2 YNNKEL (reference sequence). The CDR3 is 15 amino acids. Trimming removed 2 bases from V and 3 bases from J, with 13 bases in between.

V usage is TRBV18 and J usage is TRBJ2-7, with 9 bases aligning to TRBD1. V trimming: 2 bases; J trimming: 9 bases; junction bases outside the gene matches: 5. There are 13 residues in the CDR3. Looked up from germline, CDR1 is KGHSH and CDR2 is LQKENI. The CDR3: CASSPGDRVPQYF. Here the CDR3 DNA reads TGTGCCAGCTCACCAGGGGACAGGGTACCGCAGTACTTC.

The rearrangement uses TRBV7-6 and TRBJ1-4; D is possibly TRBD1 (6 bases). Germline V gene data show CDR1 as SGHVS and CDR2 as FNYEAQ. V was pared by 6 bases and J by 4 bases, with 9 bases between. The CDR3 length is 13 residues. The CDR3 reads CASRAGVNEKLFF. As DNA, the CDR3 is TGTGCCAGCAGGGCAGGGGTTAATGAAAAACTGTTTTTT.

This chain uses TRBV12-5 with TRBJ1-5; D remains ambiguous. Between the trimmed V and J ends, which lost 3 bases and 4 bases, there was a span of 10 bases. The CDR3 is 14 amino acids. Germline assignment: CDR1 LGHNT and CDR2 FRNRAP. The CDR3 nucleotides are TGTGCTAGTGGTTTACGGCTCAGGAATCAGCCCCAGCATTTT. It yields the protein CASGLRLRNQPQHF.

The chain employs TRBV6-6 and TRBJ1-5; 8 nucleotides match TRBD1. V was clipped by 8 bases and J by 7 bases; unmatched bases: 10. The V gene's germline CDR1 is MNHNY and CDR2 SVGAGI (reference sequence). The CDR3 runs to 14 residues. This CDR3 reads CASLEGQGGQPQHF. The DNA for the CDR3 is TGTGCCAGCCTCGAAGGACAGGGTGGCCAGCCCCAGCATTTT.

The chain carries TRBV7-9 and TRBJ2-7, with D maybe TRBD2 (5 bases). Trimming stripped 5 bases from V and 6 bases from J, with 11 bases between. From germline, CDR1 is SEHNR and CDR2 FQNEAQ (reference sequence). This CDR3 region has 12 residues. This chain's CDR3 is CASSHPGSEQYF. CDR3 DNA sequence: TGTGCCAGCAGCCATCCGGGGAGCGAGCAGTACTTC.

V is TRBV2 and J is TRBJ1-3; a weak D match, TRBD1 (5 bases). The length of the CDR3 is 15 residues. The V gene lost 7 bases and the J gene lost 0 bases, with 13 bases spanning the gap. From germline, CDR1 is SNHLY and CDR2 FYNNEI. In DNA, the CDR3 is TGTGCCAGCAATCGCCAGGGCCACTCTGGAAACACCATATATTTT. Amino acids: CASNRQGHSGNTIYF. Using reference TRBV2 and TRBJ1-3 for the parts outside the CDR3, the full variable domain is EPEVTQTPSHQVTQMGQEVILRCVPISNHLYFYWYRQILGQKVEFLVSFYNNEISEKSEIFDDQFSVERPDGSNFTLKIRSTKLEDSAMYFCASNRQGHSGNTIYFGEGSWLTVV.

This sequence joins TRBV11-1 and TRBJ2-5, with 7 bases aligning to TRBD1. Per germline, CDR1 SGHAT and CDR2 FQDESV (reference sequence). J was trimmed by 0 bases and V by 2 bases; bases with no gene match: 6. The CDR3 is 16 amino acids. The CDR3 spells CASSLRRGPHQETQYF. The CDR3 bases are TGTGCCAGCAGCTTAAGAAGGGGGCCTCACCAAGAGACCCAGTACTTC.

The V and J genes are TRBV6-6 and TRBJ1-6; 7 nucleotides match TRBD1. V shed 6 bases, J shed 6 bases, and the junction held 14 bases outside the gene matches. This CDR3 contains 17 residues. Germline CDR1 reads MNHNY; CDR2 reads SVGAGI (reference sequence). The CDR3 DNA is TGTGCCAGCAGCCGACACACCAGGGACAGTTCTAATTCACCCCTCCACTTT. Amino acid sequence: CASSRHTRDSSNSPLHF.

V is TRBV5-1 and J is TRBJ1-2; no definite D call. Trimming left V 5 bases short and J 0 bases short, with 11 bases between. The CDR3 length is 14 residues. Germline assignment: CDR1 SGHRS and CDR2 YFSETQ. The DNA for the CDR3 is TGCGCCAGCAGTCCGCAGAACCCTAACTATGGCTACACCTTC. Its translation: CASSPQNPNYGYTF.

The J gene is TRBJ2-7, the V gene TRBV10-3; 11 nucleotides align to TRBD2. This CDR3 contains 21 residues. Trimming removed 6 bases from V and 0 bases from J; junction bases left unmatched: 22. Germline V CDR1 and CDR2: ENHRY, SYGVKD. The CDR3 here is CAIRRASGGPTLDASSYEQYF. The CDR3 DNA sequence: TGTGCCATCAGGCGGGCTAGCGGGGGGCCCACATTGGACGCGAGCTCCTACGAGCAGTACTTC.

This rearrangement joins TRBV3-1 (or the pseudogene TRBV3-2) to TRBJ1-5; unclear D gene. The ends were cut back, 4 bases at V and 2 bases at J, with 9 bases in the middle. The CDR3 is 14 residues long. Germline V gene data show CDR1 as LGHDT and CDR2 as YNNKEL (reference sequence). CDR3 amino acids: CASSRGMGNQPQHF. The DNA for the CDR3 is TGTGCCAGCAGCCGAGGGATGGGCAATCAGCCCCAGCATTTT.

The CDR3: CASSSSFDRRVYEQYF. The CDR3 DNA is TGCGCCAGCAGCTCTTCCTTCGACAGAAGGGTCTACGAGCAGTACTTC. The rearrangement joins TRBV5-1 to TRBJ2-7; D is perhaps TRBD1 (5 bases). The germline CDR1 and CDR2 sequences are SGHRS and YFSETQ. Deletions cut 3 bases from V and 3 bases from J, with 19 bases between. This CDR3 spans 16 amino acids.

The sample holds a few counts of this clone. This chain connects TRBV15 to TRBJ2-2; a possible D gene is TRBD2 (5 bases). Per germline, CDR1 LNHNV and CDR2 YYDKDF (reference sequence). Trimming stripped 6 bases from V and 6 bases from J, with 14 bases between. This CDR3 is 14 amino acids long. The CDR3 nucleotides are TGTGCCACCAGATCCGGGTTCGGGGCCGGGGAGCTGTTTTTT. Its translation is CATRSGFGAGELFF.

This CDR3 reads CATRPLTNHQPQHF. The CDR3 bases are TGTGCCACCCGACCCTTGACAAACCATCAGCCCCAGCATTTT. The chain uses TRBV19 and TRBJ1-5, with D unresolved. The CDR3 sequence is 14 residues long. Trimming took off 10 bases at V and 5 bases at J, with 18 bases between the two ends. From germline, CDR1 is LNHDA and CDR2 SQIVND (reference sequence).

The V gene is TRBV7-9, the J gene TRBJ1-3; 9 nucleotides agree with TRBD1. V trimming: 2 bases; J trimming: 3 bases; junction bases outside the gene matches: 11. Looked up from germline, CDR1 is SEHNR and CDR2 is FQNEAQ (reference sequence). This CDR3 is 18 amino acids long. In nucleotides, the CDR3 is TGTGCCAGCAGCTTAACGGGACAGGGTCGAGGTCGTGGAAACACCATATATTTT. It is translated as CASSLTGQGRGRGNTIYF.

The chain uses TRBV6-2 or TRBV6-3 and TRBJ2-3, with a weak D call TRBD2 (6 bases). The CDR3 covers 14 residues. The V gene lost 7 bases and the J gene lost 2 bases, with 13 bases spanning the gap. Germline CDR1 MNHEY, CDR2 SVGEGT. CDR3 region: CASNPGLTTDTQYF. CDR3 in DNA: TGTGCCAGCAACCCGGGACTTACCACAGATACGCAGTATTTT.

There are a few counts of this clone. The chain has TRBV6-1 and TRBJ2-7, with D perhaps TRBD2 (5 bases). The germline CDR1 and CDR2 sequences are MNHNS and SASEGT. The CDR3 contains 15 residues. Trimming removed 2 bases from V and 1 base from J, with 12 bases in between. The CDR3 sequence: CASSERSGSSYEQYF. The CDR3 coding sequence is TGTGCCAGCAGTGAAAGGTCGGGGTCATCCTACGAGCAGTACTTC.

This clone was recorded a few times. This chain connects TRBV19 to TRBJ2-7, with 9 bases that match TRBD1. The CDR3 spans 15 residues. Germline V CDR1 and CDR2: LNHDA, SQIVND (reference sequence). V lost 4 bases, J lost 2 bases, and 6 bases stayed unmatched. CDR3 in amino acids: CASSTKGQGPYEQYF. The CDR3 nucleotides read TGTGCCAGTAGTACTAAGGGACAGGGACCCTACGAGCAGTACTTC.

V and J are TRBV2 and TRBJ2-5; 8 nucleotides agree with TRBD1. Per germline, CDR1 SNHLY and CDR2 FYNNEI. The CDR3 extends over 15 amino acids. Germline trimming cut 5 bases from V and 4 bases from J; bases unmatched to any gene: 9. The CDR3 here is CASSPSGQGRETQYF. The CDR3 bases are TGTGCCAGCAGTCCCTCTGGACAGGGACGAGAGACCCAGTACTTC.